This paragraph covers one T cell receptor beta chain sequence. As yet, its antigen is unknown. The data derive from a study of chemoradiotherapy in HPV16-positive cancers. Overall study: Candidate HPV-specific clones and shared TCR motifs came from two HPV16-positive patients.

Study-wide results and limits: For HPV16-positive patients, expanding HPV-responsive T cells associated with longer recurrence-free survival. Candidate HPV-specific clones and E7-related TCR motifs grew in tumor during treatment.

Over chemoradiotherapy, repertoires were sampled more than once. Profiled with immunoSEQ multiplex PCR; TCRdb holds only in-frame clones, not every one. This sample has 4,000 to 6,000 clones, with 91% found just once. Germline assignment: CDR1 MNHEY and CDR2 SVGAGI. V was clipped by 6 bases and J by 0 bases, with 8 bases between them. The CDR3 has 14 amino acids. The sequences come from tumor tissue, collected from a patient who underwent chemoradiotherapy. The clonotype was recovered from a human donor with HPV-associated anogenital cancer. The rearrangement uses TRBV6-5 and TRBJ2-2; D ambiguous. The CDR3 reads CASSYAANTGELFF. CDR3 nucleotides: TGTGCCAGCAGCTACGCAGCGAACACCGGGGAGCTGTTTTTT.